The next 7 T cell receptor beta chains were all read from a single sample in a study of OX40 agonist ivuxolimab in advanced cancers. Clones were read by immunoSEQ multiplex PCR, and TCRdb kept only the in-frame ones, dropping some. The sample lists over 50,000 clones; around 90% were seen once. This specimen consisted of CD4+ or CD8+ T cells sorted from blood, obtained in a trial of the OX40 agonist ivuxolimab. These receptors were taken from an adult with an advanced solid tumor such as melanoma, head and neck, liver or kidney cancer.

J is TRBJ2-3 and V is TRBV21-1; the table's D call of TRBD2 was not tested on the DNA. TRBV21-1 is a pseudogene segment. The CDR3 consists of 12 residues. CDR3 nucleotides: TGTGCCAAGCGGCGGGAGGCAGATACGCAGTATTTT. It specifies CAKRREADTQYF.

The V gene is TRBV2, the J gene TRBJ2-7; 8 bases fit TRBD1. With V trimmed by 6 bases and J by 2 bases, 6 bases remained unmatched. The CDR3 has 14 residues. Germline V gene data show CDR1 as SNHLY and CDR2 as FYNNEI. The DNA of the CDR3 is TGTGCCAGCAGGAATCCAGGGGGCGCCTACGAGCAGTACTTC. It encodes CASRNPGGAYEQYF.

V and J are TRBV2 and TRBJ2-1, with unresolved D. The CDR3 totals 11 residues. V was cut by 1 base and J by 10 bases, with 5 bases left in between. Germline V gene lookup returns CDR1 SNHLY and CDR2 FYNNEI. DNA of the CDR3: TGTGCCAGCAGTGAAGGGGCAGAGCAGTTCTTC. This encodes CASSEGAEQFF.

The chain joins TRBV2 to TRBJ1-2; a possible D gene is TRBD1 (5 bases). Germline loops: CDR1 SNHLY, CDR2 FYNNEI. CDR3 length: 15 amino acids. Deletions cut 4 bases from V and 4 bases from J, with 16 bases between. CDR3 loop: CASSAARGPSYGYTF. In DNA form, the CDR3 reads TGTGCCAGCAGTGCGGCACGGGGACCCAGCTATGGCTACACCTTC.

The V call is TRBV9, the J call TRBJ1-5; D unresolved. With 0 bases removed from V and 0 bases from J, the gap between germline ends came to 7 bases. CDR1 is SGDLS, CDR2 YYNGEE, per germline. CDR3 size: 15 residues. CDR3 DNA: TGTGCCAGCAGCGTAGGCATCGATAGCAATCAGCCCCAGCATTTT. It codes for CASSVGIDSNQPQHF.

Comments on this clone: At the DNA level, this CDR3 is encoded by other sequences in the same sample as well. CDR3 nucleotide sequence: TGTGCCAGCAGTTTTTACAATGAGCAGTTCTTC. Its protein product is CASSFYNEQFF. This chain joins TRBV27 and TRBJ2-1; D call uncertain. V lost 3 bases to trimming and J lost 4 bases, with 1 base between them. The CDR3 has 11 residues. Germline loops: CDR1 MNHEY, CDR2 SMNVEV (reference sequence).

The chain has TRBV9 and TRBJ2-2; TRBD1 matches 12 bases. There are 14 residues in the CDR3. CDR1 is SGDLS and CDR2 is YYNGEE in the germline V gene. The J segment lost 6 bases and the V segment lost 7 bases, leaving 4 bases of the junction unmatched. The chain's CDR3 is CASSGDRGPGELFF. The CDR3 DNA reads as TGTGCCAGCTCAGGGGACAGGGGGCCCGGGGAGCTGTTTTTT.